The entry that follows covers one T cell receptor beta chain sequence. Its antigen remains unknown. Before the COVID-19 pandemic, during about 2010-2018, CD4+ T cells were taken from unexposed donors. After around nine days of culture, CD4+ T cells were isolated. Unexposed-donor CD4+ T cells were probed with SARS-CoV-2 S/N and four cold-coronavirus spikes, cells permitting. The record originates from a study of CD4 T cells in relation to SARS-CoV-2 and coronaviruses. Across the study: ViraFEST: approximately 10-day antigen culture of PBMCs, then TCR beta CDR3 sequencing. The study, taken as a whole, reports: This crossreactivity analysis covered spike protein alone, no other viral proteins. In around three fifths of donors, memory CD4+ clonotypes crossrecognized SARS-CoV-2 and at least one common cold coronavirus spike.

The protocol was immunoSEQ multiplex PCR, while the TCRdb copy is restricted to in-frame clones and leaves out a portion. The data contain 15,000 to 20,000 clones, approximately 80% of them seen just once; the ten biggest clones take up around 28%. Losses at the gene ends were 8 bases for V and 3 bases for J; bases not matched to a gene: 7. This CDR3 spans 13 amino acids. Germline V gives CDR1 MNHEY, CDR2 SVGAGI. The receptor was derived from a human donor in good health. The material sequenced was CD4+ T cells from PBMCs, cultured in vitro. The chain combines TRBV6-5 with TRBJ2-7; TRBD1 agrees at 7 bases. CDR3 bases: TGTGCCAGCGGATGGACAGGAATCTACGAGCAGTACTTC. Translating gives CASGWTGIYEQYF.